This section outlines one T cell receptor beta chain sequence together with its context. This sample stems from a study of technical replicates of blood from a handful of donors. Sequencing used immunoSEQ multiplex PCR; TCRdb keeps in-frame clones, though not all of them. The sample contains 45,000 to 60,000 clones, roughly 89% of which appear only once. Sequencing was done on a sample of PBMCs. The sequence was collected from a human donor in good health. Some clones in this sample may be carry-over from other donors' samples.

CDR3 in amino acids: CSVGDRLGYGYTF. CDR3 nucleotide sequence: TGCAGCGTTGGGGACAGGTTGGGCTATGGCTACACCTTC. This sequence joins TRBV29-1 and TRBJ1-2; TRBD1 matches 8 bases. J was trimmed by 4 bases and V by 4 bases; bases with no gene match: 5. This CDR3 has 13 amino acids. Per germline, CDR1 SQVTM and CDR2 ANQGSEA.